Sequencing of this T cell receptor (beta chain) was carried out in a study of cytomegalovirus exposure and HLA in healthy donors. Study-level findings and limits: Previous analysis showed most TCR beta V segments were productive about 87% or about 30% of the time. An observed cluster of highly shared sequence variants was recorded as a likely sequencing artifact.

In the case of this clone: No antigen is known for it.

The CDR3 runs to 14 residues. In germline, CDR1 is GTSNPN, CDR2 SVGIG (reference sequence). The donors (healthy individuals) were bone marrow donors. Sampled while nominally healthy, donors likely had unrecorded immune exposures. With 60 Vbeta and 13 Jbeta primers, the PCR was carried out. The method was immunoSEQ multiplex PCR; TCRdb's version includes in-frame clones alone and lacks a portion of them. The sample lists approximately 110,000 clones, roughly 80% occurring once. The sequenced sample consisted of PBMCs. The chain carries TRBV30 and TRBJ2-5, with TRBD1 matching 9 bases. The DNA end favors TRBJ2-7, so the J call may be wrong. The clonotype was recovered from a man aged 30 to 45 in good health and CMV-seropositive. The CDR3 coding sequence is TGTGCCTGGGAAACCGGGACAGGGCTAGGCGAGCAGTACTTC. Encoded protein: CAWETGTGLGEQYF.